This T cell receptor beta chain was found in a study of response to subunit inactivated influenza vaccine. Study findings and constraints: T cells newly recruited by each seasonal influenza vaccination are few, the authors suggested.

V lost 2 bases and J 6 bases, leaving 7 bases between the germline ends. CDR3 length equals 12 residues. The germline CDR1 and CDR2 sequences are LGHNA and YSLEER. TCRdb redid the calling of the RT-PCR reads with MiXCR, one entry per CDR3 protein. The data hold about 700,000 distinct CDR3 sequences, with about 15% observed a single time. In its sample, this clonotype was seen a few times. Antigen unknown. V usage is TRBV4-3 and J usage is TRBJ1-1, with D perhaps matching TRBD1 (5 bases). Sequenced material: PBMCs from blood, taken around 14 days before vaccination. The source is a man aged 45 to 65 who received an inactivated influenza vaccine. CDR3 nucleotide sequence: TGCGCCAGCAGCCAACAGGGTTCTGAAGCTTTCTTT. Protein: CASSQQGSEAFF.